This T cell receptor beta chain was identified in a study of T cell responses to AZD1222 COVID-19 vaccine. The V gene lost 0 bases and the J gene lost 0 bases, with 8 bases spanning the gap. The CDR3 has 16 amino acids. Germline assignment: CDR1 WNHNN and CDR2 SYGVQD (reference sequence). Whether given at about 4 or about 12 weeks, second doses were pooled. Findings and caveats of the study: Spike-spanning, vaccine-associated CD4 TCRs were dominant at 160-218 and 743-854.

A note on this clone: What it binds is not known.

This table comes from immunoSEQ multiplex PCR, and its TCRdb copy is limited to in-frame clones, with some not included. The profile shows about 160,000 clones, 85% to 95% of them singletons. This specimen was peripheral blood, taken 28 days after the second AZD1222 dose. This TCR was sampled from an adult who received the AZD1222 COVID-19 vaccine. The chain combines TRBV10-1 with TRBJ1-4; no clear D. The CDR3: CASSESRGATNEKLFF. The CDR3 coding sequence is TGCGCCAGCAGTGAGTCCAGAGGAGCAACTAATGAAAAACTGTTTTTT.